Following are 5 T cell receptor beta chains from one sample sequenced in a study of cytomegalovirus exposure and HLA in healthy donors. The PCR used 60 Vbeta and 13 Jbeta primers. Produced via immunoSEQ multiplex PCR; TCRdb's table is partial and in-frame only. The repertoire consists of nearly 100,000 clones, with approximately 9% occurring once and the leading ten covering about 4.7%. Sequencing was done on a sample of PBMCs. Receptors were obtained from a man aged 50 to 60 in good health and CMV-seropositive.

V is TRBV5-1 and J is TRBJ2-3; D is unresolved. V dropped 4 bases and J dropped 5 bases, with 11 bases sitting between them. The CDR3 covers 13 residues. CDR1 SGHRS and CDR2 YFSETQ come from the germline V gene. CDR3 nucleotides: TGCGCCAGCAGCCTCCGTCCGGGAGATACGCAGTATTTT. Protein sequence: CASSLRPGDTQYF.

This CDR3 is CASSVGGTSGYNEQFF. CDR3 DNA: TGTGCCAGCAGCGTAGGGGGGACTAGCGGTTACAATGAGCAGTTCTTC. V and J are TRBV9 and TRBJ2-1; 11 bases are a match to TRBD2. This CDR3 is built from 16 residues. Germline V gene sequence: CDR1 SGDLS, CDR2 YYNGEE. Trimming at V came to 0 bases and at J to 4 bases, leaving 3 bases not matched to a gene.

In its sample, this clone was seen a few times. The chain joins TRBV28 to TRBJ1-1; D unresolved. V was shortened by 5 bases and J by 0 bases, with 28 bases between the two germline ends. The germline V gene has CDR1 MDHEN and CDR2 SYDVKM. The CDR3 runs 20 residues. The DNA for the CDR3 is TGTGCCAGCAGTACTACAAATCGCCCGGCGGCACGCATATTGAACACTGAAGCTTTCTTT. Amino acid sequence: CASSTTNRPAARILNTEAFF.

This clone was counted only a few times. The genes are TRBV28 and TRBJ1-5; no firm D call. The CDR3 is 14 amino acids. Germline-derived CDR1 and CDR2 are MDHEN and SYDVKM. Trimming shortened V by 11 bases and J by 2 bases, and 16 bases separated the two germline ends. In nucleotides, the CDR3 is TGTGCCCCCTTTCGGGATAGGGGCAATCAGCCCCAGCATTTT. Translation gives CAPFRDRGNQPQHF.

This clone was picked up a small number of times. The genes are TRBV5-6 and TRBJ2-5; TRBD2 agrees at 13 bases. The V segment lost 3 bases and the J segment 5 bases; nucleotides outside the gene matches: 7. Germline V lookup: CDR1 SGHDT, CDR2 YYEEEE. The CDR3 runs to 16 residues. CDR3: CASSSGLAGVLETQYF. DNA of the CDR3: TGTGCCAGCAGCTCCGGACTAGCGGGAGTTTTGGAGACCCAGTACTTC.